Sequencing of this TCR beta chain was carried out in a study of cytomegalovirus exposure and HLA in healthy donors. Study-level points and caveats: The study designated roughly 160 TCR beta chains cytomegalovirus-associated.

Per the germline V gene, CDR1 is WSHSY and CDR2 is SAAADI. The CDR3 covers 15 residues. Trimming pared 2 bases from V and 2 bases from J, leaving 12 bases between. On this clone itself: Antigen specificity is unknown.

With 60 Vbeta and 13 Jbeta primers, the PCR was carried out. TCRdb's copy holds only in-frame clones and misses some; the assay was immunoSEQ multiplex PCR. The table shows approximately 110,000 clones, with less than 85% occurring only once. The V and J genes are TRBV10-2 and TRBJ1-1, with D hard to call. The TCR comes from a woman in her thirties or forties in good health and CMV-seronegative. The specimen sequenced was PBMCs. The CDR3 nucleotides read TGCGCCAGCAGTGAGATGTTACGGGGAAACACTGAAGCTTTCTTT. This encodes CASSEMLRGNTEAFF.